Each of the 25 T cell receptor beta chains below was sequenced from the same sample in a study of blood T cell repertoires in COVID-19. Clones were read by immunoSEQ multiplex PCR, and TCRdb kept only the in-frame ones, dropping some. The data contain 150,000 to 200,000 clones, roughly 84% of them seen just once; the ten biggest clones take up about 10%. Specimen: peripheral blood. These receptors all stem from a woman older than 75 with active or convalescent COVID-19.

The genes are TRBV6-5 and TRBJ1-2; 10 bases map to TRBD1. Per germline, CDR1 MNHEY and CDR2 SVGAGI. Trimming took 6 bases from V and 4 from J; bases not matched to a gene: 8. This CDR3 contains 15 residues. The CDR3 spells CASSRQGALGYGYTF. CDR3 nucleotide sequence: TGTGCCAGCAGCCGACAGGGGGCGCTTGGCTATGGCTACACCTTC.

The genes are TRBV14 and TRBJ2-5; unclear D gene. The CDR3 length is 14 residues. Germline V CDR1 and CDR2: SGHDN, FVKESK. The V and J ends lost 3 bases and 2 bases respectively, with 10 bases between them. The CDR3 nucleotides read TGTGCCAGCAGCCAGGCCCCGATACAAGAGACCCAGTACTTC. Protein product: CASSQAPIQETQYF.

This clone was counted a single time. The V gene is TRBV19, the J gene TRBJ2-1; D is possibly TRBD1 (6 bases). CDR1 is LNHDA and CDR2 is SQIVND in the germline V gene (reference sequence). Between the trimmed V and J ends, which lost 8 bases and 9 bases, there was a span of 17 bases. There are 13 residues in the CDR3. As DNA, the CDR3 is TGTGCCAGTCTTAATGGCAGGGGCGGTGAGCAGTTCTTC. Translation gives CASLNGRGGEQFF.

This sequence joins TRBV5-1 and TRBJ1-2; no firm D call. Germline V CDR1 and CDR2: SGHRS, YFSETQ. V lost 1 base and J 2 bases, leaving 9 bases between the germline ends. The CDR3 consists of 14 residues. The CDR3 loop is CASSLRLENYGYTF. The CDR3 region has the DNA TGCGCCAGCAGCTTGCGGCTGGAGAACTATGGCTACACCTTC.

This clone has only a few counts. The chain carries TRBV20-1 and TRBJ1-5; tentative D call: TRBD1 (5 bases). Germline CDR1 and CDR2: DFQATT and SNEGSKA (reference sequence). V lost 3 bases, J lost 2 bases, and 11 bases lay in between. The CDR3 consists of 14 residues. The CDR3: CSASKGMGNQPQHF. CDR3 nucleotide sequence: TGCAGTGCTAGTAAGGGGATGGGCAATCAGCCCCAGCATTTT.

The V gene is TRBV7-9, the J gene TRBJ2-2; 10 bases map to TRBD1. The trim removed 4 bases at V and 7 bases at J, leaving 3 bases unmatched. This CDR3 contains 14 residues. Germline V gene lookup returns CDR1 SEHNR and CDR2 FQNEAQ (reference sequence). The CDR3 sequence: CASSSGQGYGELFF. Written as DNA, the CDR3 is TGTGCCAGCAGCTCGGGACAGGGGTACGGGGAGCTGTTTTTT.

The chain recombines TRBV10-3 with TRBJ1-1; D is perhaps TRBD1 (5 bases). Germline V gene lookup returns CDR1 ENHRY and CDR2 SYGVKD. This CDR3 is built from 15 residues. V was cut by 0 bases and J by 4 bases, with 12 bases left in between. The CDR3 loop is CAISESQGGATEAFF. For the CDR3, the DNA is TGTGCCATCAGTGAGTCGCAGGGAGGGGCCACTGAAGCTTTCTTT.

Only one count was recorded for this clone. V is TRBV5-1 and J is TRBJ2-1, with D unclear. The germline CDR1 and CDR2 sequences are SGHRS and YFSETQ. The CDR3 covers 15 residues. V lost 0 bases and J 3 bases, leaving 10 bases between the germline ends. The CDR3 nucleotides read TGCGCCAGCAGCTTGGAACCAGCGATCTACAATGAGCAGTTCTTC. It translates to CASSLEPAIYNEQFF. Full variable domain (remainder filled in from reference TRBV5-1 and TRBJ2-1): KAGVTQTPRYLIKTRGQQVTLSCSPISGHRSVSWYQQTPGQGLQFLFEYFSETQRNKGNFPGRFSGRQFSNSRSEMNVSTLELGDSALYLCASSLEPAIYNEQFFGPGTRLTVL.

V is TRBV19 and J is TRBJ1-4, with D possibly being TRBD1 (5 bases). Trimming took 5 bases from V and 7 from J, leaving 23 bases between them. Germline V lookup: CDR1 LNHDA, CDR2 SQIVND (reference sequence). There are 17 residues in the CDR3. Here the CDR3 reads CASSPRTNPRWGEKLFF. As DNA, the CDR3 is TGTGCCAGTAGTCCCCGGACAAACCCGCGGTGGGGTGAAAAACTGTTTTTT.

This chain joins TRBV7-2 and TRBJ2-5; 12 nucleotides align to TRBD2. CDR1 and CDR2 (germline): SGHTA, FQGNSA. The CDR3 spans 17 residues. V shed 0 bases and J 5 bases; nucleotides not matched to a gene: 7. CDR3 in DNA: TGTGCCAGCAGCTTAGCGGGACTAGCGGGTTTACGGGAGACCCAGTACTTC. Its protein product is CASSLAGLAGLRETQYF.

The chain combines TRBV4-2 with TRBJ1-1; D may be TRBD1 (5 bases). Trimming removed 3 bases at V and 3 bases at J, with 14 bases between. Looked up from germline, CDR1 is LGHNA and CDR2 is YNFKEQ. The length of the CDR3 is 15 residues. The CDR3 coding sequence is TGTGCCAGCAGCCAGCTCGGACATACTGACACTGAAGCTTTCTTT. Protein sequence: CASSQLGHTDTEAFF.

The V and J genes are TRBV7-3 and TRBJ2-1; 9 bases match TRBD1. Trimming removed 5 bases from V and 4 bases from J; junction bases left unmatched: 3. This CDR3 spans 14 amino acids. The germline gives CDR1 SGHTA, CDR2 FQGTGA. Here the CDR3 reads CASSPGTGYNEQFF. The CDR3 DNA reads TGTGCCAGCAGCCCGGGGACAGGGTACAATGAGCAGTTCTTC.

The V call is TRBV2, the J call TRBJ2-1; 9 bases line up with TRBD2. V lost 8 bases to trimming and J lost 4 bases; unmatched junction nucleotides: 15. CDR1 is SNHLY, CDR2 FYNNEI, per germline. The CDR3 extends over 17 amino acids. The CDR3 loop is CASLGVAGVSTYNEQFF. The CDR3 nucleotides are TGTGCCAGCCTGGGGGTAGCGGGAGTATCAACATACAATGAGCAGTTCTTC.

The V call is TRBV7-8, the J call TRBJ2-1, with D hard to call. The CDR3 covers 13 residues. The germline V gene encodes CDR1 SGHVS and CDR2 FQNEAQ. V lost 2 bases and J 4 bases, leaving 6 bases between the germline ends. CDR3 nucleotide sequence: TGTGCCAGCAGCTTATACGAGTACAATGAGCAGTTCTTC. It encodes CASSLYEYNEQFF. Complete variable domain (other parts from reference TRBV7-8 and TRBJ2-1): GAGVSQSPRYKVAKRGQDVALRCDPISGHVSLFWYQQALGQGPEFLTYFQNEAQLDKSGLPSDRFFAERPEGSVSTLKIQRTQQEDSAVYLCASSLYEYNEQFFGPGTRLTVL.

This clone was counted a single time. The chain joins TRBV2 to TRBJ2-5; D might be TRBD1 (6 bases). The CDR3 consists of 16 residues. CDR1 and CDR2 (germline): SNHLY, FYNNEI. The V gene lost 3 bases and the J gene lost 5 bases, with 19 bases spanning the gap. CDR3 in DNA: TGTGCCAGCAGTGACGGCACAGGGAGATCTGTGGAGACCCAGTACTTC. Residues: CASSDGTGRSVETQYF.

The rearrangement joins TRBV2 to TRBJ2-1; 10 bases fit TRBD2. Trimming cost V 2 bases and J 2 bases; bases outside gene matches: 0. Germline V gene data show CDR1 as SNHLY and CDR2 as FYNNEI. This CDR3 contains 15 residues. CDR3 loop: CASSETSGAYNEQFF. The CDR3 nucleotides are TGTGCCAGCAGTGAAACTAGCGGGGCCTACAATGAGCAGTTCTTC.

This clone was picked up a small number of times. The chain joins TRBV9 to TRBJ1-5; a weak D match, TRBD1 (5 bases). Germline values: CDR1 SGDLS, CDR2 YYNGEE. This CDR3 spans 16 amino acids. The V and J ends lost 4 bases and 3 bases respectively, with 17 bases between them. The CDR3 sequence is CASSPRAGGDNQPQHF. CDR3 DNA sequence: TGTGCCAGCAGCCCCCGGGCGGGAGGGGACAATCAGCCCCAGCATTTT.

Details on this clone: The limits of the CDR3 on the DNA are not certain, so only TCRdb's listed CDR3 is given. This chain joins TRBV5-4 and TRBJ2-3; the table's D call TRBD2 went unverified against the DNA. The CDR3 is 17 amino acids long, termini counted. Looked up from germline, CDR1 is SGHNT and CDR2 is YYREEE (reference sequence). Here the CDR3 reads CASSLFFGEGSADTQYF.

V gene TRBV5-1 combines with J gene TRBJ2-7; perhaps TRBD1 as D (6 bases). Germline lookup yields CDR1 SGHRS and CDR2 YFSETQ. Trimming left V 1 base short and J 8 bases short, with 19 bases between. The CDR3 runs to 15 residues. CDR3 loop: CASSLSSAGEGKQYF. The CDR3 DNA reads TGCGCCAGCAGCTTGAGCTCGGCAGGGGAAGGCAAGCAGTACTTC.

The V gene is TRBV15, the J gene TRBJ2-5; D might be TRBD2 (6 bases). Trimming removed 0 bases at V and 5 bases at J, with 13 bases between. The germline V gene has CDR1 LNHNV and CDR2 YYDKDF (reference sequence). This CDR3 comprises 15 residues. CDR3 coding DNA: TGTGCCACCAGCAGAGATCCAACCCGGGGGGAGACCCAGTACTTC. Its protein is CATSRDPTRGETQYF.

This clone has only one observation. The gene calls are TRBV15 and TRBJ2-6; D may be TRBD2 (5 bases). CDR1 is LNHNV and CDR2 is YYDKDF in the germline V gene (reference sequence). This CDR3 region has 18 residues. V lost 4 bases to trimming and J lost 0 bases, with 16 bases between them. The CDR3 spells CATSIDLIGNSGANVLTF. The CDR3 DNA reads TGTGCCACCAGCATTGACCTGATCGGGAACTCTGGGGCCAACGTCCTGACTTTC.

This rearrangement joins TRBV21-1 to TRBJ2-7; the table's D call of TRBD1 was not tested on the DNA. TRBV21-1 is labeled a pseudogene. The CDR3 runs 15 residues. The CDR3 loop reads CASSKVKGTGREQYF. As DNA, the CDR3 is TGTGCCAGCAGCAAAGTAAAAGGGACAGGGCGCGAGCAGTACTTC.

This clone has a single count. The gene calls are TRBV9 and TRBJ2-1; the match to TRBD2 covers 13 bases. Per the germline V gene, CDR1 is SGDLS and CDR2 is YYNGEE. This CDR3 contains 21 residues. V lost 0 bases, J lost 9 bases, and 21 bases stayed unmatched. CDR3 DNA: TGTGCCAGCAGCGTAGCTGGGACTAGCGGGGAGTCGCAACTACTTAGGGGTGAGCAGTTCTTC. This gives the protein CASSVAGTSGESQLLRGEQFF.

V usage is TRBV6-5 and J usage is TRBJ1-2, with 8 bases lining up with TRBD1. J gave up 4 bases and V 8 bases, and 6 bases lay outside the gene matches. CDR3 size: 13 residues. CDR1 and CDR2 (germline): MNHEY, SVGAGI. The DNA for the CDR3 is TGTGCCAGCGGGGTGGACAGGGCCTATGGCTACACCTTC. Protein product: CASGVDRAYGYTF.

The CDR3 DNA reads TGTGCCAGCTCACCCTATACGGGGACTAGTACATTCGTCTATGGGCAGTTCTTC. Translating gives CASSPYTGTSTFVYGQFF. The V gene is TRBV18, the J gene TRBJ2-1; 8 bases map to TRBD2. Per the germline V gene, CDR1 is KGHSH and CDR2 is LQKENI. The ends lost 3 bases at V and 12 bases at J; junction bases unmatched: 22. The CDR3 covers 18 residues. The whole variable domain, filled in from reference TRBV18 and TRBJ2-1, reads NAGVMQNPRHLVRRRGQEARLRCSPMKGHSHVYWYRQLPEEGLKFMVYLQKENIIDESGMPKERFSAEFPKEGPSILRIQQVVRGDSAAYFCASSPYTGTSTFVYGQFFGPGTRLTVL.